This paragraph reports one T cell receptor beta chain. Antigen: not known. This CDR3 comprises 14 residues. The V gene's germline CDR1 is SQVTM and CDR2 ANQGSEA. The V end lost 4 bases, the J end lost 5 bases, and 15 bases lay between the germline ends. These data belong to a study of Ad26.COV2.S vaccination and SARS-CoV-2 variants. Treatment given: roughly 18 received Ad26.COV2.S at low or high dose, single or two shots; about five received placebo; per-sample allocation not given. Samples analyzed were those drawn on day 63 after the first vaccine or placebo injection. Study-level points and caveats: CD8+ and CD4+ T cells specific for spike reportedly responded with substantial breadth after vaccination.

This table comes from immunoSEQ multiplex PCR, and its TCRdb copy is limited to in-frame clones, with some not included. This table has roughly 700,000 clones, roughly nine tenths appearing once. This chain links TRBV29-1 with TRBJ1-5; D perhaps matches TRBD1 (6 bases). The receptor's source is a person between 18 and 65 years old who received the Ad26.COV2.S COVID-19 vaccine or a placebo. The source was peripheral blood, collected in a trial of Ad26.COV2.S vaccine versus placebo. This CDR3 is CSVAPRGVDQPQHF. The CDR3 bases are TGCAGCGTTGCCCCCAGGGGCGTTGATCAGCCCCAGCATTTT.